This T cell receptor (beta chain) is from a study of T-cell reconstitution after alpha-beta-depleted transplantation in children. General study points: Surviving thymic progenitors and recipient T cells were the source of high TCRbeta diversity at day 60 in some patients. About two months after transplant, alpha-beta T cells reportedly came from several hundred expanded graft clones.

Unmatched junction bases numbered 8, after V lost 5 bases and J lost 2 bases. The CDR3 extends over 15 amino acids. The germline V gene has CDR1 SGHTA and CDR2 FQGNSA. This clonotype appeared many times. Its antigen remains unidentified. As it was prepared, the TCRbeta library received unique molecular identifiers. One entry per CDR3 protein, called by TCRdb with MiXCR from the PCR reads. The table has about 290,000 distinct CDR3 sequences, 9.5% to 13% seen once; the top ten hold around 7.5%. The sequences come from PBMCs, collected before TCRalphabeta/CD19-depleted stem cell transplant. V gene TRBV7-2 combines with J gene TRBJ2-7; 8 bases fit TRBD1. This receptor was taken from a boy in the first two years of life with acute myeloid leukemia, due to receive a stem cell transplant. The CDR3 loop reads CASSKGQGATYEQYF. The CDR3 coding sequence is TGTGCCAGCAGCAAAGGACAGGGCGCCACCTACGAGCAGTACTTC.